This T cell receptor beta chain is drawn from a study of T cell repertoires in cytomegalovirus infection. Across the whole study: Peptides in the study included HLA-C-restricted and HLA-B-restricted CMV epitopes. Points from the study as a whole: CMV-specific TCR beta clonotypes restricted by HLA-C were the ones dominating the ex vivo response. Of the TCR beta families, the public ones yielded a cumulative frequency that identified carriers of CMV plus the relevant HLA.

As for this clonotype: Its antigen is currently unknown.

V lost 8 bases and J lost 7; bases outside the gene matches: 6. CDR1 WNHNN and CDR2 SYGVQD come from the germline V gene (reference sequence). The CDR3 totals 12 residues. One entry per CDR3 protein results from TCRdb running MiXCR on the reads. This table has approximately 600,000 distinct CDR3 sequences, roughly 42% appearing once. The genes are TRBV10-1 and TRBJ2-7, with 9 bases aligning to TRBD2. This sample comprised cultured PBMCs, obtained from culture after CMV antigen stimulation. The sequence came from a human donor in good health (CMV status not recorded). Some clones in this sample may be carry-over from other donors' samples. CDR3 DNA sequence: TGCGCCAGCCCGGGACTAGCTCGGGAGCAGTACTTC. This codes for CASPGLAREQYF.